Listed below are T cell receptor beta chains from one sample, sequenced in a study of blood T cell repertoires in COVID-19. Generated by immunoSEQ multiplex PCR, the TCRdb table keeps only in-frame clones and is missing some. The sample lists fewer than 250,000 clones, 65% to 90% occurring once. The sample comprised peripheral blood. The receptor set was obtained from a woman between 50 and 59 years old with acute or convalescent COVID-19. The CDR3 runs from the conserved cysteine through the conserved F or W. A D gene is named only where the DNA matches it firmly. Clone size appears in some rows only: once, few, many, or a class for an expanded clone.

V gene	D gene	J gene	clone size	CDR3 DNA	CDR3 protein
TRBV11-3	-	TRBJ2-1	-	TGTGCCAGCAGCTTAAGACTGTACAATGAGCAGTTCTTC	CASSLRLYNEQFF
TRBV5-1	TRBD1	TRBJ1-5	few	TGCGCCAGCAGCTTAGGGGGCGCAAATCAGCCCCAGCATTTT	CASSLGGANQPQHF
TRBV5-6	TRBD2	TRBJ2-1	-	TGTGCCAGCAGCCGGACTAGCGGGGGACTTAATGAGCAGTTCTTC	CASSRTSGGLNEQFF
TRBV5-4	-	TRBJ2-5	-	TGTGCCAGCAGCGACGACCGGGACTACCAAGAGACCCAGTACTTC	CASSDDRDYQETQYF
TRBV5-1	-	TRBJ2-7	once	TGCGCCAGCAGCAATGGACAGCCCTTTGGCTACGAGCAGTACTTC	CASSNGQPFGYEQYF
TRBV19	-	TRBJ2-3	-	TGTGCCAGTAGTATTAATCCTCGACACACAGATACGCAGTATTTT	CASSINPRHTDTQYF
TRBV27	TRBD1	TRBJ1-2	-	TGTGCCAGCAGTTTGATCCTGCCGGGACAGGGGGCCGGCCCCGGGGGCTACACCTTC	CASSLILPGQGAGPGGYTF
TRBV7-3	TRBD1	TRBJ1-3	-	TGTGCCAGCAGCCTTACAGGGGGCGCTGGAAACACCATATATTTT	CASSLTGGAGNTIYF
TRBV5-1	TRBD2	TRBJ2-1	-	TGCGCCAGCAGCTACGGACTAGCGGGATATGAGCAGTTCTTC	CASSYGLAGYEQFF
TRBV7-2	TRBD1	TRBJ1-2	-	TGTGCCAGCAGCCTTGGACCAGGGGGCTATGGCTACACCTTC	CASSLGPGGYGYTF
TRBV2	-	TRBJ1-3	-	TGTGCCAGCAGCAGTGACCGGGTTGGAAACACCATATATTTT	CASSSDRVGNTIYF
TRBV30	-	TRBJ2-2	-	TGTGCCTGGAGTGTAATGCGGACCGGGGAGCTGTTTTTT	CAWSVMRTGELFF
TRBV30	-	TRBJ2-6	-	TGTGCCTGGACCTTACTTAGGGGGCGCGGGACTGGGGCCAACGTCCTGACTTTC	CAWTLLRGRGTGANVLTF
TRBV28	TRBD1	TRBJ1-2	-	TGTGCCAGCTTGGGTTTGGGACAGGGCCTCTATGGCTACACCTTC	CASLGLGQGLYGYTF
TRBV30	TRBD1	TRBJ2-7	-	TGTGCCTGGAGTGTAGGACAGGGGGTCTACGAGCAGTACTTC	CAWSVGQGVYEQYF
TRBV7-2	-	TRBJ1-1	-	TGTGCCAGCAGCTTGGGGGGAGGGGTGACTGAAGCTTTCTTT	CASSLGGGVTEAFF
TRBV9	-	TRBJ2-7	-	TGTGCCAGCAGCCTTCGATGGGAGGGGGGCTACGAGCAGTACTTC	CASSLRWEGGYEQYF
TRBV3-1/TRBV3-2	-	TRBJ1-3	-	TGTGCCAGCAGCCTTGGCCCCTCTGGAAACACCATATATTTT	CASSLGPSGNTIYF
TRBV5-6	-	TRBJ2-3	-	TGTGCCAGCAACCCTATCAAGCGCCGAGGCAGTACAGATACGCAGTATTTT	CASNPIKRRGSTDTQYF
TRBV5-1	-	TRBJ1-2	once	TGCGCCAGCAGTCCTTATGAAGGGGAAGTGGATGGCTACACCTTC	CASSPYEGEVDGYTF
TRBV19	-	TRBJ1-5	-	TGTGCCAGTAGTCGGACGGGGTATAGCAATCAGCCCCAGCATTTT	CASSRTGYSNQPQHF
TRBV12-3/TRBV12-4	-	TRBJ2-7	once	TGTGCCAGCAGTTGGGAGCGATACGAGCAGTACTTC	CASSWERYEQYF
TRBV19	TRBD1	TRBJ2-5	-	TGTGCCAGTAGTATTGGGGGACAGAAAGCAGAGACCCAGTACTTC	CASSIGGQKAETQYF
TRBV11-3	-	TRBJ2-1	-	TGTGCCAGCAGCTTAAAGGCGACCGGGGTACAGTTCTTC	CASSLKATGVQFF
TRBV19	TRBD1	TRBJ1-5	once	TGTGCCAGTCGTTTGACAGGGAGCAATCAGCCCCAGCATTTT	CASRLTGSNQPQHF
TRBV4-1	-	TRBJ1-2	-	TGCGCCAGCAGCCAAGATTACATCTATGGCTACACCTTC	CASSQDYIYGYTF
TRBV7-2	-	TRBJ1-2	-	TGTGCCAGCAGCTTAGCTGGTGCAGATAACCAACGAGGCTACACCTTC	CASSLAGADNQRGYTF
TRBV7-2	TRBD2	TRBJ2-3	-	TGTGCCAGCAGACCCGGGACTAGCGTGGGCACAGATACGCAGTATTTT	CASRPGTSVGTDTQYF